The 3 T cell receptor beta chains given below trace back to one sample, sequenced in a study of CD8 T cells in Susac syndrome. With random hexamers, reverse transcription was performed on about 0.5 to 1 ug of RNA. TCRdb ran MiXCR on the immunoSEQ multiplex PCR reads and lists one entry per CDR3 protein. The sample has roughly 200,000 distinct CDR3 sequences, approximately 93% seen once; the top ten hold 0.095% to 0.12%. The sequencing sample was made of CD4+ T cells from PBMCs. These receptor sequences come from a human donor in good health.

The chain links TRBV4-1 to TRBJ1-2; D unresolved. Between the trimmed V and J ends, which lost 0 bases and 3 bases, there was a span of 23 bases. The CDR3 has 19 amino acids. Looked up from germline, CDR1 is MGHRA and CDR2 is YSYEKL. CDR3 DNA: TGCGCCAGCAGCCAAGATATTGGCAGGCTGGGGTCGACTCACTATGGCTACACCTTC. Amino acids: CASSQDIGRLGSTHYGYTF.

The genes are TRBV6-5 and TRBJ2-7; TRBD1 matches 9 bases. CDR1 is MNHEY and CDR2 is SVGAGI in the germline V gene. The CDR3 runs to 14 residues. V shed 6 bases, J shed 2 bases, and the junction held 5 bases outside the gene matches. The CDR3 DNA follows: TGTGCCAGCAGCTCCCGGGACAGGGCCTACGAGCAGTACGTC. Amino acid sequence: CASSSRDRAYEQYV.

The V gene is TRBV15, the J gene TRBJ2-4, with 11 positions matching TRBD1. The CDR3 runs 14 residues. V was clipped by 1 base and J by 11 bases; unmatched bases: 4. In germline, CDR1 is LNHNV, CDR2 YYDKDF (reference sequence). The CDR3 loop is CATSRGGQGEVQYF. The CDR3 DNA sequence: TGTGCCACCAGCAGAGGGGGACAGGGGGAGGTTCAGTACTTC.